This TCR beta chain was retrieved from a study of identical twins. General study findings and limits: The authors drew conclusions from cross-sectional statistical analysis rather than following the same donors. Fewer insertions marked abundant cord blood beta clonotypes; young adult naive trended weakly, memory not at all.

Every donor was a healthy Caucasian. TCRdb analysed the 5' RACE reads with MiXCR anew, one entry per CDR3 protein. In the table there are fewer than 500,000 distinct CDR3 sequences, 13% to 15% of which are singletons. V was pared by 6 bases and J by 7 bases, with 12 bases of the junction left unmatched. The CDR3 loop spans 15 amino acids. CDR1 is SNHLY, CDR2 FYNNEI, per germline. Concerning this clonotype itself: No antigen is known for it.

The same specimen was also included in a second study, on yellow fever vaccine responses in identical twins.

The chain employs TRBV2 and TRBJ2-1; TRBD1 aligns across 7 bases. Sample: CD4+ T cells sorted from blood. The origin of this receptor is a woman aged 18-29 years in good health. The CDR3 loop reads CASRGTVRLGNEQFF. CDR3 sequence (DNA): TGTGCCAGCAGAGGGACAGTTAGGCTAGGTAATGAGCAGTTCTTC.